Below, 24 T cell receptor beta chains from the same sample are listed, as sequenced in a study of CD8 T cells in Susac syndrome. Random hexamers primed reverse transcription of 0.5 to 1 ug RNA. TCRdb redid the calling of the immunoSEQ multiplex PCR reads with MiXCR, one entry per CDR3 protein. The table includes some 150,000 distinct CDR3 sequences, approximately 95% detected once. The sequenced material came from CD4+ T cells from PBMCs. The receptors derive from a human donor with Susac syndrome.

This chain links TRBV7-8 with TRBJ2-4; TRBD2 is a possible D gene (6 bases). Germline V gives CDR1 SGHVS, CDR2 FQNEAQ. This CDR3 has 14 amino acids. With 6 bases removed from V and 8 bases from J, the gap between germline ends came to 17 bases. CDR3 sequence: CASRHRSGEDIQYF. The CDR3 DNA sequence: TGTGCCAGCAGACACCGATCGGGGGAAGACATTCAGTACTTC.

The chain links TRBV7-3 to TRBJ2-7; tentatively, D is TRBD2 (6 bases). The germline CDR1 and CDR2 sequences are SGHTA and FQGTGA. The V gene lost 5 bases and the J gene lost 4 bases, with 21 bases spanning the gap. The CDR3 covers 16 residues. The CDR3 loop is CASSPGPLGGGYEQYF. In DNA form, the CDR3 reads TGTGCCAGCAGCCCCGGCCCTTTGGGGGGTGGGTACGAGCAGTACTTC. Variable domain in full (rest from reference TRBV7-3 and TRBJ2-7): GAGVSQTPSNKVTEKGKYVELRCDPISGHTALYWYRQSLGQGPEFLIYFQGTGAADDSGLPNDRFFAVRPEGSVSTLKIQRTERGDSAVYLCASSPGPLGGGYEQYFGPGTRLTVT.

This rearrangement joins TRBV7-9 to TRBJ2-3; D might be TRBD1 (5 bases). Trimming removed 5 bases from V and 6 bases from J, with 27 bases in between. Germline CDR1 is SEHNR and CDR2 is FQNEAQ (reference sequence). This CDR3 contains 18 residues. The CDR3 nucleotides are TGTGCCAGCAGCCAGTGGGGCCGGAGACCCTCTGGTCGGGATACGCAGTATTTT. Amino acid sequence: CASSQWGRRPSGRDTQYF.

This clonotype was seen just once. The CDR3 reads CASSLRGGRTDTQYF. Written as DNA, the CDR3 is TGTGCCAGCAGCTTACGCGGGGGGCGCACAGATACGCAGTATTTT. V usage is TRBV7-9 and J usage is TRBJ2-3, with TRBD2 matching 8 bases. Germline values: CDR1 SEHNR, CDR2 FQNEAQ (reference sequence). This CDR3 region has 15 residues. With V trimmed by 2 bases and J by 1 base, 2 bases remained unmatched.

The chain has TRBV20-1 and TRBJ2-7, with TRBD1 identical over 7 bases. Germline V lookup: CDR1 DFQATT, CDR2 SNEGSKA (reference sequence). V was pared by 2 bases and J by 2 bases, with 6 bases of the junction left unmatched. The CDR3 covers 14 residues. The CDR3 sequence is CSARSRQGAYEQYF. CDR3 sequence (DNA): TGCAGTGCTAGATCCCGACAGGGTGCCTACGAGCAGTACTTC.

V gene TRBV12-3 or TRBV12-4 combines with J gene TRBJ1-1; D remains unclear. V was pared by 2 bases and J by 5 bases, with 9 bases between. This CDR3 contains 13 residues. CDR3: CASSLKRITEAFF. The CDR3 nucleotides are TGTGCCAGCAGTTTAAAACGGATTACTGAAGCTTTCTTT.

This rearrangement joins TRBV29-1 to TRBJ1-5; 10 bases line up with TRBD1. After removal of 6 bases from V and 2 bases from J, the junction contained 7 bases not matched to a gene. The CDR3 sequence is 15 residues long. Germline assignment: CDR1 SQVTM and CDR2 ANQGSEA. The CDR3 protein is CSVSPGTGGNQPQHF. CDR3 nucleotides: TGCAGCGTAAGTCCCGGGACAGGGGGCAATCAGCCCCAGCATTTT.

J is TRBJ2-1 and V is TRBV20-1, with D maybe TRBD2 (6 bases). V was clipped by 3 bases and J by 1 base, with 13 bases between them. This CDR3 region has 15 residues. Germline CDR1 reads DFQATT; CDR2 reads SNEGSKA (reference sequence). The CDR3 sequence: CSASPGSGSYNEQFF. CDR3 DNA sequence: TGCAGTGCTAGCCCCGGTAGCGGTTCCTACAATGAGCAGTTCTTC.

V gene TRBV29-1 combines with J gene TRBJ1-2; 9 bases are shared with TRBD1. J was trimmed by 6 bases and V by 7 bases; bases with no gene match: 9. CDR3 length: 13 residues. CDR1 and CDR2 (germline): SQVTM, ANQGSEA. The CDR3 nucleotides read TGCAGCGCACGGGACAGGGAGATTCATGGCTACACCTTC. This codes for CSARDREIHGYTF.

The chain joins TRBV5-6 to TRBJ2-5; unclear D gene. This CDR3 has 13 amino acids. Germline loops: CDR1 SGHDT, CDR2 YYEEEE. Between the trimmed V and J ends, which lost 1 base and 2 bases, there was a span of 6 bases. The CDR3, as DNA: TGTGCCAGCAGCTTGTTTCCGCAAGAGACCCAGTACTTC. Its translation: CASSLFPQETQYF.

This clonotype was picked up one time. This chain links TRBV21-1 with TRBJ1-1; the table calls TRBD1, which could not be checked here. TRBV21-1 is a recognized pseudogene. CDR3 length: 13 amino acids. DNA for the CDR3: TGTGCCAGCAGCAAAAGGGGGGGTCTTGAAGCTTTCTTT. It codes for CASSKRGGLEAFF.

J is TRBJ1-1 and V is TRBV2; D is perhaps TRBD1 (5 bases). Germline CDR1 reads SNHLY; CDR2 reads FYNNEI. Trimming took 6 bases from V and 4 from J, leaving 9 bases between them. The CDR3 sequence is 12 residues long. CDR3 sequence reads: CASSEGFTEAFF. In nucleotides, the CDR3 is TGTGCCAGCAGCGAGGGGTTCACTGAAGCTTTCTTT.

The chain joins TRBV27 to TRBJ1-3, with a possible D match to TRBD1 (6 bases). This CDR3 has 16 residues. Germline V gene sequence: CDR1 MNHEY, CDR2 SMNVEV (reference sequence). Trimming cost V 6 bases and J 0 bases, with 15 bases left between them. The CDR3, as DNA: TGTGCCAGCAGGTCCAACCAGGGGAACTCTGGAAACACCATATATTTT. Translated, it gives CASRSNQGNSGNTIYF.

CDR3 sequence (DNA): TGTGCCAGCAGCCAAGGCGGGGGGCCACGAAATACGCAGTATTTT. This codes for CASSQGGGPRNTQYF. V gene TRBV3-1 combines with J gene TRBJ2-3, with TRBD2 matching 8 bases. CDR1 is LGHDT and CDR2 is YNNKEL in the germline V gene (reference sequence). This CDR3 has 15 residues. V was pared by 1 base and J by 7 bases, with 7 bases of the junction left unmatched.

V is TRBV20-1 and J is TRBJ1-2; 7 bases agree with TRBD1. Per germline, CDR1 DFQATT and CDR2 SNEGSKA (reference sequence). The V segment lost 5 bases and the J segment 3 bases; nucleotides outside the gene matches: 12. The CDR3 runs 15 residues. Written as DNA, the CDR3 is TGCAGTGCTGGGACAGTCTACGAACCTTACTATGGCTACACCTTC. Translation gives CSAGTVYEPYYGYTF.

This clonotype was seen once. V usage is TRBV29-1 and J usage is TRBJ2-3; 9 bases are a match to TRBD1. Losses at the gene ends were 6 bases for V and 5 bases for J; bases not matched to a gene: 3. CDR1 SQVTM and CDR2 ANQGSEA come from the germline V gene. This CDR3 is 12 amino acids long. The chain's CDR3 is CSVEDRGDTQYF. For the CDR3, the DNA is TGCAGCGTGGAGGACAGGGGAGATACGCAGTATTTT.

The CDR3 here is CASGLGTSYEQYF. Here the CDR3 DNA reads TGTGCTAGTGGTTTGGGCACCTCCTACGAGCAGTACTTC. This chain uses TRBV12-5 with TRBJ2-7; D not certain. Per germline, CDR1 LGHNT and CDR2 FRNRAP. V was trimmed by 1 base and J by 0 bases, leaving 4 bases between them. This CDR3 comprises 13 residues.

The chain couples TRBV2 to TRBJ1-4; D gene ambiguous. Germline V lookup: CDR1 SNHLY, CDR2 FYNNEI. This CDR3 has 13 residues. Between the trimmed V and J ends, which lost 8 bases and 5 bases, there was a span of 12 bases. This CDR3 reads CASQVEGNEKLFF. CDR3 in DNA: TGTGCCAGCCAGGTGGAGGGCAATGAAAAACTGTTTTTT.

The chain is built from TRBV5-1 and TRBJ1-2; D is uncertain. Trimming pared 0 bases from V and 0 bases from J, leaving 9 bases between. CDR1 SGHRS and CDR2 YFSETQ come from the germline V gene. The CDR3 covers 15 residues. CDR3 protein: CASSLAPATNYGYTF. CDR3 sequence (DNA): TGCGCCAGCAGCTTGGCACCAGCGACTAACTATGGCTACACCTTC.

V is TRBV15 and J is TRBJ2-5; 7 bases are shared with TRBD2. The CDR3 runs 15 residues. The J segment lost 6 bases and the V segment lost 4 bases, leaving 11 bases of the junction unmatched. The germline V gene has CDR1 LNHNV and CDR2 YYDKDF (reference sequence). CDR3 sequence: CATSIDGGSGKTQYF. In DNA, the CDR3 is TGTGCCACCAGCATTGACGGGGGGTCGGGGAAGACCCAGTACTTC.

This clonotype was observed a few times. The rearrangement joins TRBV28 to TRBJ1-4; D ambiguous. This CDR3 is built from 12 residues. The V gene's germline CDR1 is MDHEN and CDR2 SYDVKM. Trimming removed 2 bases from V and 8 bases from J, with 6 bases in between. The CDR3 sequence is CASSLAGEKLFF. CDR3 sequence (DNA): TGTGCCAGCAGTTTAGCGGGGGAAAAACTGTTTTTT.

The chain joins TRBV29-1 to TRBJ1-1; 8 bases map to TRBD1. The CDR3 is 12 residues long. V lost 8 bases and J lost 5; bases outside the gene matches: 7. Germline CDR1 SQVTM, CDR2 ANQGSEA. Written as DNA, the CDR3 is TGCAGCCTCGACAGGGGTTTAACTGAAGCTTTCTTT. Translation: CSLDRGLTEAFF.

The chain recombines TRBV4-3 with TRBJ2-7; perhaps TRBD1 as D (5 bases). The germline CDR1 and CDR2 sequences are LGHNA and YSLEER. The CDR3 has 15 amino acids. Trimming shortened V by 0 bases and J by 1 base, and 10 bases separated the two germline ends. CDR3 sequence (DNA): TGCGCCAGCAGCCAAGAGATTTACAGGTCCTACGAGCAGTACTTC. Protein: CASSQEIYRSYEQYF.

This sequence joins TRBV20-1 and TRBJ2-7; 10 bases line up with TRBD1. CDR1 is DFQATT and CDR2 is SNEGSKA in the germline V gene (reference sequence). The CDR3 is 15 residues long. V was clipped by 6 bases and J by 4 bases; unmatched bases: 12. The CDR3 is CSATGTGDVQYEQYF. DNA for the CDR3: TGCAGTGCAACAGGGACAGGGGACGTTCAGTACGAGCAGTACTTC.